The T cell receptor (beta chain) under discussion was sequenced for a study of breast tumors, draining lymph nodes, adjacent tissues. Overall study results and limits: Data only fit, rather than demonstrated, lymph node origin of most tumor T cells. Tumor repertoires ranked between lymph nodes and nontumor tissue in diversity, with V and J gene preferences.

Via MiXCR, TCRdb re-called the multiplex PCR reads, giving one row per CDR3 protein. The data contain approximately 60,000 distinct CDR3 sequences, roughly 50% of them singletons. There are 15 residues in the CDR3. Per germline, CDR1 SGHVS and CDR2 FNYEAQ. With V trimmed by 1 base and J by 9 bases, 7 bases remained unmatched. Concerning this clonotype itself: What it binds is unknown.

Specimen: breast tumor tissue. The chain has TRBV7-6 and TRBJ2-1; TRBD2 agrees at 9 bases. This clonotype was sampled from a female donor with breast cancer. Some clones in this sample may be carry-over from other donors' samples. The CDR3 region is CASSLVLAGRGEQFF. The CDR3 nucleotides read TGTGCCAGCAGCTTAGTGCTAGCGGGACGAGGTGAGCAGTTCTTC.